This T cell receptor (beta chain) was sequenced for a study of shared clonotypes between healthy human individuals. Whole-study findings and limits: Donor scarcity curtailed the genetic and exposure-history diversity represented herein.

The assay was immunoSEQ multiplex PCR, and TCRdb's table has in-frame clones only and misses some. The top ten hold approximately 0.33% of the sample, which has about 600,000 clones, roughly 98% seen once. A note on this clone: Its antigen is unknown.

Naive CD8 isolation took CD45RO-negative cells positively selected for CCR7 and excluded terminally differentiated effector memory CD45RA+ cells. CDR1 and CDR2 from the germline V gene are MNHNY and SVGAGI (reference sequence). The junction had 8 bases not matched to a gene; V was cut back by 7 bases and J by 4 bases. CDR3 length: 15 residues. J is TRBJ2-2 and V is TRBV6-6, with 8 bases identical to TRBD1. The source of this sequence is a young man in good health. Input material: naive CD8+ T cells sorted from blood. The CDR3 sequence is CASTRPDRATGELFF. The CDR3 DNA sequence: TGTGCCAGCACCAGACCGGACAGGGCCACCGGGGAGCTGTTTTTT.